This T cell receptor beta chain emerged from a study of blood T cell repertoires in COVID-19. Study context: PBMCs, B-cell-depleted T cells, or T cells provided the cDNA or gDNA that made up the material.

Assay: immunoSEQ multiplex PCR; the TCRdb copy retains only in-frame clones and omits some. This table holds about 230,000 clones, more than 80% found once. The length of the CDR3 is 15 residues. V was clipped by 2 bases and J by 4 bases; unmatched bases: 7. Germline CDR1 is SGHKS and CDR2 is YYEKEE (reference sequence). V and J are TRBV5-5 and TRBJ2-7; TRBD1 matches at 9 bases. The source material was peripheral blood. The sequence was obtained from a woman older than 75 with COVID-19, enrolled during active disease. The CDR3 sequence is CASSFGRDRVYEQYF. Written as DNA, the CDR3 is TGTGCCAGCAGCTTTGGTCGGGACAGGGTATACGAGCAGTACTTC.